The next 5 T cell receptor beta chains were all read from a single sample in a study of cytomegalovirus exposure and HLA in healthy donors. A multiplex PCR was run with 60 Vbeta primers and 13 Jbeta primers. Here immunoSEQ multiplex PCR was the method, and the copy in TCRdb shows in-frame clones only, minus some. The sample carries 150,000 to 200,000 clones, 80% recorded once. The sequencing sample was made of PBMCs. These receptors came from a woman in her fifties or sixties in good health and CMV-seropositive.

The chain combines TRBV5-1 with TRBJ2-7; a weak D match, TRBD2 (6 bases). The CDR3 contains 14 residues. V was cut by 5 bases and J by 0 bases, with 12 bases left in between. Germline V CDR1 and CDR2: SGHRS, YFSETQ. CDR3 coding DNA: TGCGCCAGCAGGACTAGTTCTTCCTCCTACGAGCAGTACTTC. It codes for CASRTSSSSYEQYF.

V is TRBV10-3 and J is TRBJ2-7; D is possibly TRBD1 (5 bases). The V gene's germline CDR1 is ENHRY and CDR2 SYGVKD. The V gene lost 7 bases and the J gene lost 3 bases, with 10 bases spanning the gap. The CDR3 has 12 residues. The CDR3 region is CAIKGEGYEQYF. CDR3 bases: TGTGCCATCAAAGGGGAAGGCTACGAGCAGTACTTC.

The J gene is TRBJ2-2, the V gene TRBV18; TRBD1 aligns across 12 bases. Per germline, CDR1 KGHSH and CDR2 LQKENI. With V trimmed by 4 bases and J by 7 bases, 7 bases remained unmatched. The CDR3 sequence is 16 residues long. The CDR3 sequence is CASSRRGQGADGELFF. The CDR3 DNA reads TGTGCCAGCTCACGCCGGGGACAGGGGGCCGACGGGGAGCTGTTTTTT.

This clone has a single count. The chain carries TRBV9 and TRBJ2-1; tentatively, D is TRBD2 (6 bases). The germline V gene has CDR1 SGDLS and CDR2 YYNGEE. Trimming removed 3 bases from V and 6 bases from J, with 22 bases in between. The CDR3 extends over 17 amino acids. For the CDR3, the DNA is TGTGCCAGCAGCGCCCTCAATGCTGATAGCGGAGCCAATGAGCAGTTCTTC. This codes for CASSALNADSGANEQFF.

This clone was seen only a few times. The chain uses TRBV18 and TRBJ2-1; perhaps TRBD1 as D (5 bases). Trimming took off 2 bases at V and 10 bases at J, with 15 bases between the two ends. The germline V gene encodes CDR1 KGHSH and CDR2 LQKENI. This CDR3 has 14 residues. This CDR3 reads CASSPGERGREQFF. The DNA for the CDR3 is TGTGCCAGCTCACCAGGTGAAAGGGGCCGAGAGCAGTTCTTC.